Each of the 30 T cell receptor beta chains below was sequenced from the same sample in a study of blood T cell repertoires in COVID-19. Profiled with immunoSEQ multiplex PCR; TCRdb holds only in-frame clones, not every one. The profile shows about 250,000 clones, approximately 89% of them singletons. Sequences were obtained from peripheral blood. These receptors were taken from an older woman who had recovered from COVID-19.

The V call is TRBV14, the J call TRBJ2-7; the match to TRBD1 covers 7 bases. The junction had 9 bases not matched to a gene; V was cut back by 4 bases and J by 6 bases. Looked up from germline, CDR1 is SGHDN and CDR2 is FVKESK. The CDR3 runs to 14 residues. In DNA form, the CDR3 reads TGTGCCAGCAGCCTTTTCGGGACAGTAGTCGAGCAGTACTTC. Its protein is CASSLFGTVVEQYF.

The chain couples TRBV9 to TRBJ1-3; 9 bases line up with TRBD1. V lost 4 bases to trimming and J lost 5 bases; unmatched junction nucleotides: 10. This CDR3 has 16 amino acids. Per the germline V gene, CDR1 is SGDLS and CDR2 is YYNGEE. Here the CDR3 DNA reads TGTGCCAGCAGCACAAGCCCGGGGACAGGGAGAAACACCATATATTTT. This codes for CASSTSPGTGRNTIYF.

The chain employs TRBV29-1 and TRBJ1-2; D may be TRBD1 (5 bases). Per the germline V gene, CDR1 is SQVTM and CDR2 is ANQGSEA. The CDR3 runs to 16 residues. V lost 0 bases and J lost 2, with 16 bases in between. As DNA, the CDR3 is TGCAGCGTTGAAGATCACGGTCCAGGGCAAAACTATGGCTACACCTTC. Amino acids: CSVEDHGPGQNYGYTF.

This clone was seen more than once but under ten times. The rearrangement uses TRBV6-6 and TRBJ2-2, with 8 bases aligning to TRBD1. This CDR3 has 15 residues. The junction had 3 bases not matched to a gene; V was cut back by 2 bases and J by 4 bases. In germline, CDR1 is MNHNY, CDR2 SVGAGI (reference sequence). CDR3 in DNA: TGTGCCAGCAGTTACAACAGGGGGAGCACCGGGGAGCTGTTTTTT. It yields the protein CASSYNRGSTGELFF.

This CDR3 reads CASSPGVNTEAFF. The CDR3 bases are TGTGCCAGCAGCCCAGGGGTCAACACTGAAGCTTTCTTT. The chain combines TRBV12-3 or TRBV12-4 with TRBJ1-1; perhaps TRBD1 as D (6 bases). This CDR3 is built from 13 residues. Deletions cut 6 bases from V and 2 bases from J, with 10 bases between.

V gene TRBV28 combines with J gene TRBJ2-1, with 9 positions matching TRBD1. This CDR3 comprises 15 residues. Germline trimming cut 5 bases from V and 4 bases from J; bases unmatched to any gene: 6. Germline V gene sequence: CDR1 MDHEN, CDR2 SYDVKM. The CDR3 here is CASSVRGTGYNEQFF. CDR3 sequence (DNA): TGTGCCAGCAGTGTCCGAGGGACAGGGTACAATGAGCAGTTCTTC.

The chain joins TRBV9 to TRBJ2-5, with D tentatively TRBD1 (5 bases). Germline lookup yields CDR1 SGDLS and CDR2 YYNGEE. V shed 2 bases and J shed 1 base, with 15 bases lying between them. The CDR3 totals 16 residues. CDR3 in amino acids: CASSVGAYDSQETQYF. The DNA of the CDR3 is TGTGCCAGCAGCGTTGGGGCGTACGACAGCCAAGAGACCCAGTACTTC. Full variable domain (remainder filled in from reference TRBV9 and TRBJ2-5): DSGVTQTPKHLITATGQRVTLRCSPRSGDLSVYWYQQSLDQGLQFLIQYYNGEERAKGNILERFSAQQFPDLHSELNLSSLELGDSALYFCASSVGAYDSQETQYFGPGTRLLVL.

The J gene is TRBJ2-2, the V gene TRBV7-2; 11 positions match TRBD1. Losses at the gene ends were 1 base for V and 4 bases for J; bases not matched to a gene: 2. Looked up from germline, CDR1 is SGHTA and CDR2 is FQGNSA. CDR3 length: 16 residues. CDR3 coding DNA: TGTGCCAGCAGCTTAGTGGGGACAGGGGGCACCGGGGAGCTGTTTTTT. It specifies CASSLVGTGGTGELFF.

V is TRBV24-1 and J is TRBJ1-2; possibly TRBD1 for D (6 bases). Germline CDR1 is KGHDR and CDR2 is SFDVKD. Trimming pared 3 bases from V and 0 bases from J, leaving 13 bases between. The CDR3 extends over 16 amino acids. CDR3: CATSDGTGPPNYGYTF. The DNA of the CDR3 is TGTGCCACCAGTGATGGAACAGGGCCTCCTAACTATGGCTACACCTTC.

V is TRBV27 and J is TRBJ2-7, with 8 bases matching TRBD1. V shed 6 bases, J shed 3 bases, and the junction held 1 base outside the gene matches. CDR1 is MNHEY, CDR2 SMNVEV, per germline (reference sequence). The CDR3 contains 12 residues. The CDR3: CASSDRGYEQYF. The CDR3 DNA is TGTGCCAGCAGCGACAGGGGCTACGAGCAGTACTTC.

The V and J genes are TRBV9 and TRBJ2-2; 7 bases align to TRBD2. The J segment lost 4 bases and the V segment lost 4 bases, leaving 10 bases of the junction unmatched. The germline V gene encodes CDR1 SGDLS and CDR2 YYNGEE. CDR3 length: 16 amino acids. CDR3 sequence (DNA): TGTGCCAGCAGCTCCCCTTATGGGGGGGGCACCGGGGAGCTGTTTTTT. Its protein is CASSSPYGGGTGELFF.

The chain couples TRBV7-3 to TRBJ2-7; 7 bases fit TRBD2. V gave up 3 bases and J gave up 6 bases; unmatched junction bases: 2. Germline-derived CDR1 and CDR2 are SGHTA and FQGTGA. The length of the CDR3 is 12 residues. The CDR3 nucleotides are TGTGCCAGCAGCTTCAGGGAGGGCGAGCAGTACTTC. Residues: CASSFREGEQYF.

The chain combines TRBV6-1 with TRBJ1-1; D gene unclear. The CDR3 covers 15 residues. Germline V gene lookup returns CDR1 MNHNS and CDR2 SASEGT. Between the trimmed V and J ends, which lost 0 bases and 5 bases, there was a span of 13 bases. CDR3 in amino acids: CASSEAHRVGTEAFF. For the CDR3, the DNA is TGTGCCAGCAGTGAAGCGCATCGGGTTGGGACTGAAGCTTTCTTT.

Regarding this clone: The germline gene is not matched at one end of the junction; a read error may be the cause. The chain links TRBV9 to TRBJ2-1, with D possibly matching TRBD2 (5 bases). The CDR3 consists of 13 residues. Germline-derived CDR1 and CDR2 are SGDLS and YYNGEE. The CDR3 region is CASNVGGLYEQFF. In DNA form, the CDR3 reads TGTGCCAGCAACGTAGGAGGATTGTATGAGCAGTTCTTC.

The CDR3 DNA follows: TGTGCCAGCAGTTCCGGGACAGCCAGAAGGGGCTACACCTTC. Translating it yields CASSSGTARRGYTF. V usage is TRBV28 and J usage is TRBJ1-2; 7 bases match TRBD1. CDR1 and CDR2 from the germline V gene are MDHEN and SYDVKM. The J segment lost 8 bases and the V segment lost 4 bases, leaving 10 bases of the junction unmatched. The CDR3 has 14 amino acids.

The rearrangement links TRBV7-9 to TRBJ2-5; no reliable D call. Germline lookup yields CDR1 SEHNR and CDR2 FQNEAQ (reference sequence). The V end lost 7 bases, the J end lost 5 bases, and 14 bases lay between the germline ends. CDR3 length equals 13 residues. This CDR3 is CASMAGGTETQYF. The CDR3 DNA is TGTGCCAGCATGGCTGGCGGTACTGAGACCCAGTACTTC. Supplemented by reference TRBV7-9 and TRBJ2-5, the full variable domain reads DTGVSQNPRHKITKRGQNVTFRCDPISEHNRLYWYRQTLGQGPEFLTYFQNEAQLEKSRLLSDRFSAERPKGSFSTLEIQRTEQGDSAMYLCASMAGGTETQYFGPGTRLLVL.

This clone occurred once. The chain joins TRBV28 to TRBJ1-3, with a tentative D call TRBD1 (5 bases). Trimming took 4 bases from V and 2 from J, leaving 15 bases between them. This CDR3 contains 16 residues. Germline lookup yields CDR1 MDHEN and CDR2 SYDVKM. CDR3 loop: CASSSTGDFAGNTIYF. In DNA, the CDR3 is TGTGCCAGCAGTTCTACCGGGGACTTTGCTGGAAACACCATATATTTT.

This chain joins TRBV18 and TRBJ2-3; 7 positions match TRBD1. The CDR3 contains 16 residues. CDR1 KGHSH and CDR2 LQKENI come from the germline V gene. V shed 3 bases, J shed 0 bases, and the junction held 6 bases outside the gene matches. CDR3: CASSPETGSSTDTQYF. DNA of the CDR3: TGTGCCAGCTCACCCGAGACAGGGTCTAGCACAGATACGCAGTATTTT.

The CDR3 protein is CASTTAGQGANYGYTF. The CDR3 DNA is TGTGCCAGCACCACAGCCGGACAGGGGGCCAACTATGGCTACACCTTC. This rearrangement joins TRBV13 to TRBJ1-2; TRBD1 matches at 11 bases. This CDR3 comprises 16 residues. Unmatched junction bases numbered 9, after V lost 7 bases and J lost 2 bases. Per the germline V gene, CDR1 is PRHDT and CDR2 is FYEKMQ (reference sequence).

V usage is TRBV5-1 and J usage is TRBJ1-1, with unresolved D. CDR1 and CDR2 (germline): SGHRS, YFSETQ. The V and J ends lost 2 bases and 5 bases respectively, with 10 bases between them. The CDR3 runs 13 residues. CDR3 DNA: TGCGCCAGCAGCTTAACATTTAATACTGAAGCTTTCTTT. Translating it yields CASSLTFNTEAFF.

This chain connects TRBV9 to TRBJ2-7; 7 bases are shared with TRBD1. The CDR3 spans 14 residues. Germline V CDR1 and CDR2: SGDLS, YYNGEE. The V and J ends lost 4 bases and 3 bases, in that order; junction bases with no gene match: 7. CDR3 sequence (DNA): TGTGCCAGCAGCAGGACAGGAGGAAACTACGAGCAGTACTTC. This encodes CASSRTGGNYEQYF.

This clone came up once. The CDR3 loop is CASSLGAGDNQETQYF. The CDR3 DNA sequence: TGCGCCAGCAGCCTCGGAGCGGGGGATAACCAAGAGACCCAGTACTTC. The rearrangement uses TRBV5-1 and TRBJ2-5, with 8 positions matching TRBD2. CDR3 length: 16 amino acids. After removal of 4 bases from V and 0 bases from J, the junction contained 8 bases not matched to a gene. Germline V gene data show CDR1 as SGHRS and CDR2 as YFSETQ.

Remarks on this clone: One end of the junction fails to match germline, which may point to a read error. The chain uses TRBV4-3 and TRBJ2-7; D is perhaps TRBD2 (6 bases). Germline CDR1 LGHNA, CDR2 YSLEER. The CDR3 contains 15 residues. CDR3 nucleotides: TGCGCCAGCAGCCCTACGGGACTCCCTTTATCGGGTTTGAACTTC. It encodes CASSPTGLPLSGLNF.

The CDR3: CASSQALNRGIDTQYF. DNA for the CDR3: TGTGCCAGCAGCCAAGCTTTGAACAGGGGCATAGATACGCAGTATTTT. V usage is TRBV3-1 (or the pseudogene TRBV3-2) and J usage is TRBJ2-3; TRBD1 matches 7 bases. The germline V gene encodes CDR1 LGHDT and CDR2 YNNKEL (reference sequence). The CDR3 totals 16 residues. Trimming cost V 1 base and J 5 bases; bases outside gene matches: 9.

This clone has a handful of counts. The V call is TRBV7-8, the J call TRBJ2-1; TRBD1 agrees at 7 bases. The V gene's germline CDR1 is SGHVS and CDR2 FQNEAQ. V shed 7 bases and J 8 bases; nucleotides not matched to a gene: 14. The CDR3 is made up of 15 amino acids. The CDR3 protein is CASTRTLRGHDEQFF. CDR3 DNA: TGTGCCAGCACCCGGACCCTTAGGGGGCATGATGAGCAGTTCTTC.

This clone was seen only a few times. The chain couples TRBV19 to TRBJ1-6; D is uncertain. The germline gives CDR1 LNHDA, CDR2 SQIVND (reference sequence). CDR3 length equals 14 residues. V dropped 5 bases and J dropped 8 bases, with 13 bases sitting between them. The CDR3 DNA reads TGTGCCAGTAGTTCACCTGGGCTGGATTCACCCCTCCACTTT. This translates into CASSSPGLDSPLHF. Combining the CDR3 with reference TRBV19 and TRBJ1-6 gives the whole variable domain DGGITQSPKYLFRKEGQNVTLSCEQNLNHDAMYWYRQDPGQGLRLIYYSQIVNDFQKGDIAEGYSVSREKKESFPLTVTSAQKNPTAFYLCASSSPGLDSPLHFGNGTRLTVT.

The V call is TRBV28, the J call TRBJ2-1, with D unclear. The CDR3 extends over 14 amino acids. The V and J ends lost 4 bases and 3 bases respectively, with 10 bases between them. Germline-derived CDR1 and CDR2 are MDHEN and SYDVKM. CDR3 sequence (DNA): TGTGCCAGCAGTTCCATCGGTGACTACAATGAGCAGTTCTTC. Residues: CASSSIGDYNEQFF.

This chain uses TRBV19 with TRBJ2-7, with 7 bases identical to TRBD1. The germline gives CDR1 LNHDA, CDR2 SQIVND (reference sequence). The CDR3 contains 16 residues. Trimming removed 3 bases from V and 2 bases from J; junction bases left unmatched: 10. The CDR3 reads CASSIRQGFRTYEQYF. The CDR3 region has the DNA TGTGCCAGTAGTATTCGACAGGGTTTCAGAACCTACGAGCAGTACTTC.

The chain links TRBV7-3 to TRBJ2-6, with D possibly being TRBD1 (5 bases). The CDR3 loop spans 14 amino acids. Trimming removed 4 bases at V and 2 bases at J, with 6 bases between. In germline, CDR1 is SGHTA, CDR2 FQGTGA. The CDR3 nucleotides are TGTGCCAGCAGCTCAGGGCCTGGGGCCAACGTCCTGACTTTC. It specifies CASSSGPGANVLTF.

This chain connects TRBV12-5 to TRBJ2-1; 7 bases map to TRBD2. The CDR3 is made up of 14 amino acids. Germline V gene data show CDR1 as LGHNT and CDR2 as FRNRAP. V dropped 5 bases and J dropped 0; count of bases not matched to a gene: 1. The DNA for the CDR3 is TGTGCTAGTGGTACGGGGGGCTCCTACAATGAGCAGTTCTTC. It yields the protein CASGTGGSYNEQFF. The full variable domain, completed using reference TRBV12-5 and TRBJ2-1, is DARVTQTPRHKVTEMGQEVTMRCQPILGHNTVFWYRQTMMQGLELLAYFRNRAPLDDSGMPKDRFSAEMPDATLATLKIQPSEPRDSAVYFCASGTGGSYNEQFFGPGTRLTVL.